This note documents a single T cell receptor (beta chain) sequence. V was shortened by 0 bases and J by 7 bases, with 14 bases between the two germline ends. Per germline, CDR1 SGHRS and CDR2 YFSETQ. The CDR3 spans 14 residues. These data originate in a study of blood T cell repertoires in COVID-19. Across the whole study: Samples came from the United States, Italy and Spain, spanning acute and convalescent COVID-19. From T cells, B-cell-depleted T cells, or PBMCs came the material, which was cDNA or gDNA.

Per the authors' pipeline: Estimated nucleated cell counts came from reference gene primer amplification. Measured with immunoSEQ multiplex PCR; TCRdb has only the in-frame clones, and not every one. V, J and clone size reflect that table, while D and trimming were determined from the DNA. The repertoire holds about 55,000 clones, with about 80% as singletons. The chain uses TRBV5-1 and TRBJ2-7; D call uncertain. The source of this sequence is a human donor in a cohort sampled during active COVID-19. Specimen: peripheral blood. The CDR3 is CASSLVLHSLEQYF. CDR3 in DNA: TGCGCCAGCAGCTTGGTTTTACACAGCCTAGAGCAGTACTTC.